This TCR beta chain was sequenced for a study of PD-L1 blockade in urothelial cancer. Method: immunoSEQ multiplex PCR; TCRdb's copy keeps in-frame clones and lacks some. Found here are around 62,000 clones, roughly 86% of them singletons; the top ten hold around 10%. V shed 3 bases, J shed 5 bases, and the junction held 3 bases outside the gene matches. CDR3 length: 14 residues. Germline V gives CDR1 SGHNT, CDR2 YYREEE (reference sequence). Time point reported: peripheral blood 6 weeks after treatment start. Sequenced material: PBMCs, taken around atezolizumab (anti-PD-L1) treatment. The chain links TRBV5-4 to TRBJ2-5; 11 bases map to TRBD1. The origin of this receptor is a man between 60 and 75 years old with urothelial cancer. CDR3 in DNA: TGTGCCAGCAGCTACCGGGACAGGGGGGAGACCCAGTACTTC. It encodes CASSYRDRGETQYF. The whole variable domain, filled in from reference TRBV5-4 and TRBJ2-5, reads ETGVTQSPTHLIKTRGQQVTLRCSSQSGHNTVSWYQQALGQGPQFIFQYYREEENGRGNFPPRFSGLQFPNYSSELNVNALELDDSALYLCASSYRDRGETQYFGPGTRLLVL.